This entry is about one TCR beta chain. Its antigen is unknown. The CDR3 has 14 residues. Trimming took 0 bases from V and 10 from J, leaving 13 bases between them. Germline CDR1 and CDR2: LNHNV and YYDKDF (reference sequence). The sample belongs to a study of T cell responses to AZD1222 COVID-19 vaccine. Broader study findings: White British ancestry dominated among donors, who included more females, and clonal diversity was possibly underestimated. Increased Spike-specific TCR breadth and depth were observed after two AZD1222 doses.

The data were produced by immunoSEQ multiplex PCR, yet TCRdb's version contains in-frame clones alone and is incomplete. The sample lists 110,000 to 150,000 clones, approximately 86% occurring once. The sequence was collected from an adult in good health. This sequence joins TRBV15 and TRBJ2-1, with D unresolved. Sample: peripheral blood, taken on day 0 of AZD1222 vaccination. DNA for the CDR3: TGTGCCACCAGCAGAGATCTGGCGCCCCGAGAGCAGTTCTTC. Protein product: CATSRDLAPREQFF.